Presented here are 11 T cell receptor beta chains from one specimen sequenced in a study of cytomegalovirus exposure and HLA in healthy donors. PCR employed 60 Vbeta and 13 Jbeta primers. Assay used: immunoSEQ multiplex PCR; TCRdb lists only in-frame clones, some missing. Here the sample table reports 75,000 to 100,000 clones. Material for sequencing was PBMCs. The receptors originated from a woman aged 55-69 years in good health and CMV-seronegative.

The rearrangement links TRBV28 to TRBJ1-2; 8 bases fit TRBD1. V lost 7 bases and J lost 7; bases outside the gene matches: 8. Germline lookup yields CDR1 MDHEN and CDR2 SYDVKM. This CDR3 comprises 13 residues. The CDR3 sequence is CASMWQGAGGYTF. Written as DNA, the CDR3 is TGTGCCAGCATGTGGCAGGGGGCAGGTGGCTACACCTTC.

The V gene is TRBV7-3, the J gene TRBJ1-1, with a weak D call TRBD1 (6 bases). Germline loops: CDR1 SGHTA, CDR2 FQGTGA. The CDR3 has 14 residues. Between the trimmed V and J ends, which lost 2 bases and 3 bases, there was a span of 10 bases. The chain's CDR3 is CASSLGGSDTEAFF. CDR3 coding DNA: TGTGCCAGCAGCTTAGGGGGCTCGGACACTGAAGCTTTCTTT.

V usage is TRBV2 and J usage is TRBJ1-2, with TRBD1 matching over 7 bases. Germline trimming cut 6 bases from V and 3 bases from J; bases unmatched to any gene: 7. Germline loops: CDR1 SNHLY, CDR2 FYNNEI. This CDR3 comprises 14 residues. The CDR3 is CASRATGRHYGYTF. The CDR3 nucleotides are TGTGCCAGCAGGGCGACAGGGAGACACTATGGCTACACCTTC.

V gene TRBV29-1 combines with J gene TRBJ2-3; perhaps TRBD1 as D (6 bases). CDR3 length equals 14 residues. Germline V gene data show CDR1 as SQVTM and CDR2 as ANQGSEA. Trimming pared 6 bases from V and 2 bases from J, leaving 15 bases between. The CDR3 spells CSVKGGSDTDTQYF. CDR3 sequence (DNA): TGCAGCGTAAAAGGGGGATCGGACACAGATACGCAGTATTTT.

V and J are TRBV29-1 and TRBJ2-1; a weak D match, TRBD2 (6 bases). The CDR3 contains 16 residues. The V end was cut by 5 bases, the J end by 0 bases, with 17 bases between. Per germline, CDR1 SQVTM and CDR2 ANQGSEA. The CDR3 protein is CSVSGAGRASYNEQFF. CDR3 nucleotides: TGCAGCGTTTCCGGAGCGGGCCGAGCCTCCTACAATGAGCAGTTCTTC.

The gene calls are TRBV4-3 and TRBJ1-1; 8 bases fit TRBD1. J lost 5 bases, V lost 3 bases, and 8 bases had no gene match. The CDR3 contains 15 residues. Germline V gives CDR1 LGHNA, CDR2 YSLEER. The CDR3 loop is CASSQENRGMTEAFF. As DNA, the CDR3 is TGCGCCAGCAGCCAGGAGAACAGGGGGATGACTGAAGCTTTCTTT.

J is TRBJ2-2 and V is TRBV6-4; the match to TRBD1 covers 7 bases. The V segment lost 6 bases and the J segment 4 bases; nucleotides outside the gene matches: 8. CDR3 size: 15 residues. CDR1 MRHNA and CDR2 SNTAGT come from the germline V gene. The CDR3 sequence is CASRERQGPTGELFF. The CDR3 DNA reads TGTGCCAGCAGGGAAAGACAGGGCCCCACCGGGGAGCTGTTTTTT.

This rearrangement joins TRBV5-1 to TRBJ1-5; TRBD1 aligns across 7 bases. The V segment lost 7 bases and the J segment 0 bases; nucleotides outside the gene matches: 4. This CDR3 region has 14 residues. From germline, CDR1 is SGHRS and CDR2 YFSETQ. DNA of the CDR3: TGCGCCAGCGCCGGGACAGTTAGCAATCAGCCCCAGCATTTT. As protein: CASAGTVSNQPQHF.

V and J are TRBV2 and TRBJ2-7; 8 bases match TRBD1. The junction had 13 bases not matched to a gene; V was cut back by 5 bases and J by 7 bases. Germline CDR1 reads SNHLY; CDR2 reads FYNNEI. This CDR3 contains 15 residues. The CDR3: CASSPPGQGAGEQYF. CDR3 DNA sequence: TGTGCCAGCAGTCCCCCCGGCCAGGGGGCGGGAGAGCAGTACTTC.

A remark on this clone: The sample has other DNA sequences that encode this CDR3 too. This chain uses TRBV5-1 with TRBJ2-5; a weak D match, TRBD2 (6 bases). Trimming took 1 base from V and 1 from J, leaving 11 bases between them. Germline CDR1 reads SGHRS; CDR2 reads YFSETQ. This CDR3 is built from 15 residues. The CDR3 protein is CASSLNLGGQETQYF. The CDR3 DNA reads as TGCGCCAGCAGCTTGAATTTGGGGGGCCAAGAGACCCAGTACTTC. Variable domain in full (rest from reference TRBV5-1 and TRBJ2-5): KAGVTQTPRYLIKTRGQQVTLSCSPISGHRSVSWYQQTPGQGLQFLFEYFSETQRNKGNFPGRFSGRQFSNSRSEMNVSTLELGDSALYLCASSLNLGGQETQYFGPGTRLLVL.

The chain joins TRBV5-4 to TRBJ2-3, with D uncertain. CDR1 SGHNT and CDR2 YYREEE come from the germline V gene (reference sequence). The CDR3 length is 13 residues. Trimming cost V 0 bases and J 1 base, with 3 bases left between them. The CDR3 sequence: CASSLVGTDTQYF. CDR3 DNA sequence: TGTGCCAGCAGCTTGGTCGGCACAGATACGCAGTATTTT.